The T cell receptor beta chain described here comes from a study of T cell responses to AZD1222 COVID-19 vaccine. Clones were sequenced by immunoSEQ multiplex PCR, and TCRdb holds only the in-frame ones, with some missing. The table lists 130,000 to 150,000 clones, approximately 94% of them singletons, with approximately 2% in the top ten. This CDR3 is built from 14 residues. CDR1 is LNHDA and CDR2 is SQIVND in the germline V gene (reference sequence). V shed 5 bases, J shed 2 bases, and the junction held 2 bases outside the gene matches. This clone was counted a single time. This specimen consisted of peripheral blood, obtained on day 0 of AZD1222 vaccination. This sequence was found in an adult in good health. V usage is TRBV19 and J usage is TRBJ1-2; 10 nucleotides match TRBD1. The CDR3 DNA sequence: TGTGCCAGTAGTTCGGGACAGGGGAACTATGGCTACACCTTC. Translated, it gives CASSSGQGNYGYTF.